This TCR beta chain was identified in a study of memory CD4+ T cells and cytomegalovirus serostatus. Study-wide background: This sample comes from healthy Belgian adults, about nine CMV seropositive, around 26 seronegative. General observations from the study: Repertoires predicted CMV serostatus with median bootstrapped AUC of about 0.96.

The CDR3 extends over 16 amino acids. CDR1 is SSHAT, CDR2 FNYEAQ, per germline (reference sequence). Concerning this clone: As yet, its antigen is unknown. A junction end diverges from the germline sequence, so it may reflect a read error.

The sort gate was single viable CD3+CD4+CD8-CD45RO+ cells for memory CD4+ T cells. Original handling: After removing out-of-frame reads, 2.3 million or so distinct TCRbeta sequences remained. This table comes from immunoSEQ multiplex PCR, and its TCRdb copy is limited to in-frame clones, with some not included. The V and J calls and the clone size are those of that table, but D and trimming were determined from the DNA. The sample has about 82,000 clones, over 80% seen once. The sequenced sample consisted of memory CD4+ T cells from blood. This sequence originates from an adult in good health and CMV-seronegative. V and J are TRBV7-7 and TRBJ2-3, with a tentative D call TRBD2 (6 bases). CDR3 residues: CASSLGLGGTSDTQYF. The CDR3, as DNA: TGTGCTAGCAGCTTAGGCTTGGGTGGGACTTCAGATACGCAGTATTTT.